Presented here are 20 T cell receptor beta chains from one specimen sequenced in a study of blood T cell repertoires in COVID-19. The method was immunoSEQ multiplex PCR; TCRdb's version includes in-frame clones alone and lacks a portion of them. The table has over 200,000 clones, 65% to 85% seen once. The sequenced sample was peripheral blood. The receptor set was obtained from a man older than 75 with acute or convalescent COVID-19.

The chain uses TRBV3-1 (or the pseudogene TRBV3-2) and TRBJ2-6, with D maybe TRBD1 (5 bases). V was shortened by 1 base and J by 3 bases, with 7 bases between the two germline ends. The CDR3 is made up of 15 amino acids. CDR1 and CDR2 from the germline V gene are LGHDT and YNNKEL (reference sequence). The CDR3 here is CASSQGGGGANVLTF. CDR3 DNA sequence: TGTGCCAGCAGCCAAGGGGGCGGTGGGGCCAACGTCCTGACTTTC.

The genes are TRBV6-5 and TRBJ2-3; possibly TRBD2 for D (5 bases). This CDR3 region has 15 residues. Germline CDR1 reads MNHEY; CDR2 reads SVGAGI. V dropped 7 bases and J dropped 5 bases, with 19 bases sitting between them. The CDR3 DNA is TGTGCCAGCACTCTAACTAGTGTTTTTGTAGATACGCAGTATTTT. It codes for CASTLTSVFVDTQYF.

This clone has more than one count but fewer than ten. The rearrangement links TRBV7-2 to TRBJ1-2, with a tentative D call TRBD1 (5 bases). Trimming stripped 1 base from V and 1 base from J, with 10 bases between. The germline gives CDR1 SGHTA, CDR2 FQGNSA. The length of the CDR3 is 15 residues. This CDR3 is CASSLGRQINYGYTF. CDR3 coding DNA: TGTGCCAGCAGCTTAGGGCGACAGATTAACTATGGCTACACCTTC. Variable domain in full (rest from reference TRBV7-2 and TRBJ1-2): GAGVSQSPSNKVTEKGKDVELRCDPISGHTALYWYRQSLGQGLEFLIYFQGNSAPDKSGLPSDRFSAERTGGSVSTLTIQRTQQEDSAVYLCASSLGRQINYGYTFGSGTRLTVV.

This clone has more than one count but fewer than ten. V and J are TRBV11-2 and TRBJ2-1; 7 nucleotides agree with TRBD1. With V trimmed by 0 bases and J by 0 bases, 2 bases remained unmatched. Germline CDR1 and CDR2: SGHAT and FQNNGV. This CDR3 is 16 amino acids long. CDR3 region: CASSLDGTDSYNEQFF. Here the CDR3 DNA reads TGTGCCAGCAGCTTAGATGGGACAGACTCCTACAATGAGCAGTTCTTC.

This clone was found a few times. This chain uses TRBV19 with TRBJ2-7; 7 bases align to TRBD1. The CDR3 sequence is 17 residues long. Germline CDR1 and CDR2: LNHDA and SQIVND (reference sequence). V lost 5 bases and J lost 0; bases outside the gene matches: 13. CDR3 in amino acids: CASSDHHRDRNSYEQYF. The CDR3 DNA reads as TGTGCCAGTAGTGACCATCACCGGGACAGAAACTCCTACGAGCAGTACTTC.

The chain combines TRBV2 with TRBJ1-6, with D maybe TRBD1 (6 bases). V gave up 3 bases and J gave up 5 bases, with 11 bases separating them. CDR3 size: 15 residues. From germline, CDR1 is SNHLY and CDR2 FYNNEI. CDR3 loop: CASSESRGHNSPLHF. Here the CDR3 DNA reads TGTGCCAGCAGTGAGTCCAGGGGCCATAATTCACCCCTCCACTTT.

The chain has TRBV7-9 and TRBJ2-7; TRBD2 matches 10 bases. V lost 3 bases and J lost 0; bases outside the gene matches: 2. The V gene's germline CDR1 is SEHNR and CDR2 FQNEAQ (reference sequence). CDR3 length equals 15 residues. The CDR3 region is CASSFSGGTSYEQYF. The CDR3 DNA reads TGTGCCAGCAGCTTTAGCGGGGGGACCTCCTACGAGCAGTACTTC.

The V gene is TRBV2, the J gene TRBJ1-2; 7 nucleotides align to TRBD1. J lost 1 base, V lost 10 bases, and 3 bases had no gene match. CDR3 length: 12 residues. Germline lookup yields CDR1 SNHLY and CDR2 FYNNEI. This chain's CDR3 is CATRDSNYGYTF. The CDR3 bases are TGTGCCACCCGGGACAGTAACTATGGCTACACCTTC.

The CDR3 coding sequence is TGCAGCGTTGAATGGACAGTTACTAGCGGGAGAGGCACAGATACGCAGTATTTT. It is translated as CSVEWTVTSGRGTDTQYF. V gene TRBV29-1 combines with J gene TRBJ2-3, with TRBD2 matching over 11 bases. This CDR3 contains 18 residues. Trimming took 2 bases from V and 1 from J; bases not matched to a gene: 11. Germline V gene data show CDR1 as SQVTM and CDR2 as ANQGSEA.

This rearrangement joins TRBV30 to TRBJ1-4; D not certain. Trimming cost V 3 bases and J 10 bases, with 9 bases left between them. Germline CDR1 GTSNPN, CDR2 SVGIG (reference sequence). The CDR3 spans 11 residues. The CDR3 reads CAWRPGGKLFF. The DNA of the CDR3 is TGTGCCTGGAGACCCGGCGGAAAACTGTTTTTT. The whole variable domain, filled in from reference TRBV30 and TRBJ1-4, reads SQTIHQWPATLVQPVGSPLSLECTVEGTSNPNLYWYRQAAGRGLQLLFYSVGIGQISSEVPQNLSASRPQDRQFILSSKKLLLSDSGFYLCAWRPGGKLFFGSGTQLSVL.

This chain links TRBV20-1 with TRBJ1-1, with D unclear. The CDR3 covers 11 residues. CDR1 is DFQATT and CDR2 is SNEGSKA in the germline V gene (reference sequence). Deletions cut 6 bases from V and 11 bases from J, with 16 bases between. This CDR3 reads CSAPGQVYAFF. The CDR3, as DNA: TGCAGTGCCCCCGGCCAGGTGTACGCTTTCTTT.

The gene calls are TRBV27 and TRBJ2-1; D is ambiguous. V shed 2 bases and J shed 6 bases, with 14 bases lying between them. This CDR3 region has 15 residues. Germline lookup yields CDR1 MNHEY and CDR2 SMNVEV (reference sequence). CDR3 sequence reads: CASSLGLHAGNEQFF. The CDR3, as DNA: TGTGCCAGCAGTTTAGGGCTTCATGCTGGCAATGAGCAGTTCTTC.

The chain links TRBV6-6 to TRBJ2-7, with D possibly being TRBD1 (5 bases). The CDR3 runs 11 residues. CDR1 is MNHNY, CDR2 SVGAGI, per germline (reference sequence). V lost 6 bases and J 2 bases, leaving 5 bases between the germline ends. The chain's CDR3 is CASRGAYEQYF. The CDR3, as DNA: TGTGCCAGCAGAGGGGCCTACGAGCAGTACTTC.

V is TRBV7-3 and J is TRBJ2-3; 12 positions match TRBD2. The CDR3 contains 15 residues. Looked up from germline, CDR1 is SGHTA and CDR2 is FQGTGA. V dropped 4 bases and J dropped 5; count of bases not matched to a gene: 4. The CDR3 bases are TGTGCCAGCAGCTATACTAGCGGGAGGAGAGATACGCAGTATTTT. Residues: CASSYTSGRRDTQYF.

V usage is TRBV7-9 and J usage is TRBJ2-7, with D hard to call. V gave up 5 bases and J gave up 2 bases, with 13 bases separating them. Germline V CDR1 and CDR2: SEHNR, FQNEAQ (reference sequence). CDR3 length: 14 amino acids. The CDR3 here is CASSGGPGAYEQYF. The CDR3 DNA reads TGTGCCAGCAGCGGCGGTCCCGGAGCCTACGAGCAGTACTTC.

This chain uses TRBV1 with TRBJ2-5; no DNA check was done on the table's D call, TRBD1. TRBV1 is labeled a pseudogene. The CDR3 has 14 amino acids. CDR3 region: CTSSQTGVRETQYF. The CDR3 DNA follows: TGCACCAGCAGCCAGACAGGGGTTCGAGAGACCCAGTACTTC.

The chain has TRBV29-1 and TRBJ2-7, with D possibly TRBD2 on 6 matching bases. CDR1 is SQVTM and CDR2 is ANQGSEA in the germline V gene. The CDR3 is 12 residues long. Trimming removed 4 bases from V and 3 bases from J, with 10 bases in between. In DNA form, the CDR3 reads TGCAGCGTTGCGGGGGAGGACTACGAGCAGTACTTC. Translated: CSVAGEDYEQYF.

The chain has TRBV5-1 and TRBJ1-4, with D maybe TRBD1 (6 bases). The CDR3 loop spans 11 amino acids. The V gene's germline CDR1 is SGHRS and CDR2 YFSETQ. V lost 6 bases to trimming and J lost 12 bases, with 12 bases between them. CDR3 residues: CASTQGGELFF. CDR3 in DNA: TGCGCCAGCACCCAAGGGGGTGAACTGTTTTTT.

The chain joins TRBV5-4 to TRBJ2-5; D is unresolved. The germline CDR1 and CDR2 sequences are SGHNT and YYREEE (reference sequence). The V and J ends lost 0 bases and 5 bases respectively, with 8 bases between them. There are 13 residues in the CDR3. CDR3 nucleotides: TGTGCCAGCAGCTTGGTTGGAGAGGAGACCCAGTACTTC. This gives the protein CASSLVGEETQYF.

CDR3 sequence (DNA): TGTGCCAGCAGCCCTCGACTAGCGGGAATGACCGGGGAGCTGTTTTTT. It is translated as CASSPRLAGMTGELFF. J is TRBJ2-2 and V is TRBV3-1 (or the pseudogene TRBV3-2); 11 bases are a match to TRBD2. The V gene end was trimmed by 4 bases and the J gene end by 5 bases; junction bases not matched to a gene: 6. Germline CDR1 LGHDT, CDR2 YNNKEL (reference sequence). CDR3 length equals 16 residues.